This TCR beta chain was observed in a study of blood T cell repertoires in COVID-19. Study background: COVID-19 samples from acute and convalescent phases originated in the United States, Italy and Spain. Sample material is recorded as cDNA or gDNA derived from T cells, B-cell-depleted T cells, or PBMCs.

This clone was seen only once. In the original processing: Amplified reference gene primers provided the basis for estimating nucleated cell counts. Generated by immunoSEQ multiplex PCR, the TCRdb table keeps only in-frame clones and is missing some. V and J calls and clone size are copied from that table; D and trimming were computed from the DNA. The sample has about 170,000 clones, about 87% seen once. The CDR3 contains 14 residues. Trimming removed 1 base from V and 5 bases from J, with 11 bases in between. The germline gives CDR1 SGHTA, CDR2 FQGTGA. The sample taken for sequencing was peripheral blood. The chain is built from TRBV7-3 and TRBJ1-1; tentatively, D is TRBD1 (5 bases). The sequence was collected from a man aged 60 to 69 with acute or convalescent COVID-19. This chain's CDR3 is CASSLIPGETEAFF. The CDR3 DNA sequence: TGTGCCAGCAGCTTAATTCCGGGGGAAACTGAAGCTTTCTTT.